This TCR beta chain derives from a study of radiation and T cells in renal cell carcinoma. Study-wide context: Nephrectomy followed 15 Gy stereotactic body radiation by 4 weeks.

Germline lookup yields CDR1 MGHDK and CDR2 SYGVNS. The CDR3 runs 14 residues. V was clipped by 4 bases and J by 6 bases, with 13 bases between them. Time point: blood 2 weeks post-SBRT. As to treatment: 15 Gy SBRT to primary tumor, nephrectomy 4 weeks later. Radiation-treated patients gave blood at baseline, week 2 and week 4. Repertoires were generated with immunoSEQ multiplex PCR, while TCRdb's copy carries only in-frame clones and drops some. The repertoire holds roughly 75,000 clones, with more than 75% as singletons. Regarding the study as a whole: No pretreatment tumor biopsies were available for baseline clonotypes. From baseline, blood top tumor clonotypes peaked at 2 weeks post-radiation.

A word on this clone: What it binds is not known.

The chain links TRBV25-1 to TRBJ2-1; tentatively, D is TRBD2 (5 bases). The sequence was collected from a man aged 60-69 years with renal cell carcinoma. Sequenced here: blood, sampled from a patient whose treatment included radiotherapy and nephrectomy. The CDR3 reads CASSGPTSRNEQFF. The CDR3 nucleotides are TGTGCCAGCAGTGGGCCCACTAGTCGCAATGAGCAGTTCTTC. The full variable domain, with the rest looked up from reference TRBV25-1 and TRBJ2-1, is EADIYQTPRYLVIGTGKKITLECSQTMGHDKMYWYQQDPGMELHLIHYSYGVNSTEKGDLSSESTVSRIRTEHFPLTLESARPSHTSQYLCASSGPTSRNEQFFGPGTRLTVL.